This T cell receptor beta chain appears in the sequencing data of a study of blood T cell repertoires in COVID-19 (dated by TCRdb to the early 2020s). A note on the overall study: The collaborator samples originated in the United States, Italy and Spain and spanned the acute and convalescent phases of COVID-19. The material from the prospective study consisted of cDNA or gDNA derived from T cells, B-cell-depleted T cells, or PBMCs. Deeply sampled blood TCRbeta repertoires from subjects exposed to, actively infected with, or recovered from COVID-19 were included in the dataset. A freely available public database, intended as a resource for researchers studying the immune response to SARS-CoV-2, is where the repertoires were released. Samples came from the ongoing ImmuneRACE study (first 160 participants) plus 1,254 subjects from 6 global collaborators. Sample metadata almost always included a de-identified subject ID, COVID-19 status, age in years and sex. Where HLA class I and class II types were available, the types were taken from metadata supplied by the sample provider, not from assay-based typing.

Paper-wide results and their limitations: The quantity of clinical and demographic metadata differed by source and by participant and was supplied without curation.

TCRbeta CDR3 regions were amplified from genomic DNA by means of the immunoSEQ Assay, a bias-controlled multiplex PCR. The published analysis was carried out like this. The number of nucleated cells in each sample was estimated by amplification of reference gene primers within the assay. To quantify the absolute abundance of each unique TCRbeta CDR3 rearrangement, sequence reads were collapsed and filtered. For each sample, productive Simpson clonality was calculated as the square root of Simpson's diversity index across productive rearrangements. The clones in this table, taken by TCRdb from immuneACCESS, are in-frame only. Not every clone is retained; where verified, under half of the shortfall comes from an unresolved V gene, and the cause of the rest is unknown. The V and J calls and clone size are taken from that table; D and trimming were inferred from the DNA. The sample includes fewer than 300,000 clones, with approximately 88% observed a single time. Of the sample, more than 1.1% is held by the ten largest clones.

The CDR3 contains 16 residues, cysteine and phenylalanine counted. Kept here is only the CDR3 DNA, which spans 48 bases and is read in frame from base 1. The junction shows trimming of 4 bases on V and 4 bases on J, and the gene matches do not reach 4 bases of it. The CDR1 and CDR2 encoded by the germline V gene (reference sequence) are SGHNT and YYREEE. This clone is a singleton in its sample. Its cognate antigen has yet to be identified. No much larger clone exists at a distance of one base, and base qualities are not known. At one collaborating source in Seattle, patients were enrolled during active infection and were followed longitudinally through the course of disease. Collaborating institutions collected whole blood in K2EDTA tubes following their own protocols. For TCRbeta analysis, collaborator samples were shipped as frozen whole blood, as isolated PBMCs, or as DNA extracted from either sample type.

Sequencing was done on a sample of peripheral blood. The receptor comes from a human donor with COVID-19, enrolled during active disease. The donor label of this sample is uncertain. Recombination connected TRBV5-4 to TRBJ2-2; 13 bases in the junction line up with TRBD2. The CDR3 region reads CASSAGLAGTTGELFF. The nucleotides read TGTGCCAGCAGCGCGGGACTAGCGGGAACCACCGGGGAGCTGTTTTTT.